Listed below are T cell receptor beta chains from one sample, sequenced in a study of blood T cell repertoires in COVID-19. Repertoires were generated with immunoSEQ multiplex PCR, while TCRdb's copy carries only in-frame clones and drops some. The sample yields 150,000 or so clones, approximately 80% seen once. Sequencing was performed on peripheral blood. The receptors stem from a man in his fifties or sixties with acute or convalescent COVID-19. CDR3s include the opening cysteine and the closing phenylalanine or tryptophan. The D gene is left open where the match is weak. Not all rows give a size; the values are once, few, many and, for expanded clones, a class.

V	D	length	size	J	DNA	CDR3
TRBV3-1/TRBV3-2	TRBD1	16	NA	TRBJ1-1	TGTGCCAGCAGCCAGTCCTCTCCGGGACAGGGGGCAAAAGCTTTCTTT	CASSQSSPGQGAKAFF
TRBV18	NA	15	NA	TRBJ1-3	TGTGCCAGCTCACCAAGTGGCTTCTCTGGAAACACCATATATTTT	CASSPSGFSGNTIYF
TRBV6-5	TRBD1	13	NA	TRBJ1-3	TGTGCCACTGCCGGGACAGGGGTAAACACCATATATTTT	CATAGTGVNTIYF
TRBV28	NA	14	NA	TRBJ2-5	TGTGCCAGCAGTTTATCGGTAGGAGGGGAGACCCAGTACTTC	CASSLSVGGETQYF
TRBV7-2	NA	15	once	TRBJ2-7	TGTGCCAGCAGCCCCGAAGTAGGGGGAGGGAGGGAGCAGTACTTC	CASSPEVGGGREQYF
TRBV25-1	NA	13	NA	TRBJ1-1	TGTGCCAGCAGTGAGCCCGCCCGGGGTGAAGCTTTCTTT	CASSEPARGEAFF
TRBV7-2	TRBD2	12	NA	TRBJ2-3	TGTGCCAGCAGCTTTAGCGGGGGAGGTTTGAATTTT	CASSFSGGGLNF
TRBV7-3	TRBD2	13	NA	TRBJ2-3	TGTGCCAGCAGCCTAGCGGGGAAAGATACGCAGTATTTT	CASSLAGKDTQYF
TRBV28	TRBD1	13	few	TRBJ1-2	TGTGCCAGCAGTCTACAGGGGGCGCACGGCTACACCTTC	CASSLQGAHGYTF
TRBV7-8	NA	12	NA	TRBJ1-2	TGTGCCAGCAGCCCCTCCAGGGTTGGCTACACCTTC	CASSPSRVGYTF
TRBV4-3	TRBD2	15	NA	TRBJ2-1	TGCGCCAGCAGCCTTTTTAGCGGGGGGCGGCCTGAGCAGTTCTTC	CASSLFSGGRPEQFF
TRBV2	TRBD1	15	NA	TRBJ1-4	TGTGCCAGCAGTCAGACAGGGGGCGAATTGGGAAAACTGTTTTTT	CASSQTGGELGKLFF
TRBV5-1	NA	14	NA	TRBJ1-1	TGCGCCAGCAGCTTGCGCGGGGAGAACACTGAAGCTTTCTTT	CASSLRGENTEAFF
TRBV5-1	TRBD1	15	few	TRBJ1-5	TGCGCCAGCTGTCAACATGGGACAGTGGACGGGTCCCAGCATTTT	CASCQHGTVDGSQHF
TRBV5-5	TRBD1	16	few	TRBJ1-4	TGTGCCAGCAGCTTGGCCGGGGACAGCCGGAGTGAAAAACTGTTTTTT	CASSLAGDSRSEKLFF
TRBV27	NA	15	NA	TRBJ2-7	TGTGCCAGCAGTTTATCGGCAGGGGGGTCCTACGAGCAGTACTTC	CASSLSAGGSYEQYF
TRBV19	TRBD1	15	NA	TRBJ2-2	TGTGCCAGTAAAGTTGGGACAGGGATCCCAGGGGAGCTGTTTTTT	CASKVGTGIPGELFF
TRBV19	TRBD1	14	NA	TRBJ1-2	TGTGCCAGTATGAAAGGGACAGGGGGCGTTGGCTACACCTTC	CASMKGTGGVGYTF
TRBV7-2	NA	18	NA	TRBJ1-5	TGTGCCAGCAGCTTAGCGGGCAGGGTGGGTCATAGCAATCAGCCCCAGCATTTT	CASSLAGRVGHSNQPQHF
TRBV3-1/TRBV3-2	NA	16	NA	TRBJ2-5	TGTGCCAGCAGCCAGTATACTAGAGCAAAGGAAGAGACCCAGTACTTC	CASSQYTRAKEETQYF
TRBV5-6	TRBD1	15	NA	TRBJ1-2	TGTGCCAGCAGCTCTAGACAGGGGGCGAACTATGGCTACACCTTC	CASSSRQGANYGYTF
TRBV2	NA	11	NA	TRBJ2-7	TGTGCCAGCAGTGACTCCCCCGAGCAGTACTTC	CASSDSPEQYF
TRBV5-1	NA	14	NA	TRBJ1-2	TGCGCCAGCAGTGGCGGAAGTACTAACTATGGCTACACCTTC	CASSGGSTNYGYTF
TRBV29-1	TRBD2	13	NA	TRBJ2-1	TGCAGCGTTAAGTTCAGCGGGAGCTATGAGCAGTTCTTC	CSVKFSGSYEQFF
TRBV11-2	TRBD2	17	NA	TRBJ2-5	TGTGCCAGCAGCTTAGTCGGACTAGCGGGGGGGCAGGAGACCCAGTACTTC	CASSLVGLAGGQETQYF
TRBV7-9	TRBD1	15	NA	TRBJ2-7	TGTGCCAGCAGCTTAGGTGGGACAGGGTCGAACGAGCAGTACTTC	CASSLGGTGSNEQYF